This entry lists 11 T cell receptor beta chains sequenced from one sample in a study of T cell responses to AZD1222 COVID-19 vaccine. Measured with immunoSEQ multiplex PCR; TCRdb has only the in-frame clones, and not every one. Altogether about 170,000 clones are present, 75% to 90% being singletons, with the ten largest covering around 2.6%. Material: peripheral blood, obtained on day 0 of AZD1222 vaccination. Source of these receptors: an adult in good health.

In DNA form, the CDR3 reads TGCGCCAGCAGCGCGAGTCGTGGACTAGCGTCGGAGACCCAGTACTTC. Translation: CASSASRGLASETQYF. The genes are TRBV10-1 and TRBJ2-5; 9 bases are shared with TRBD2. The junction had 13 bases not matched to a gene; V was cut back by 6 bases and J by 5 bases. The length of the CDR3 is 16 residues. Germline V gene sequence: CDR1 WNHNN, CDR2 SYGVQD (reference sequence).

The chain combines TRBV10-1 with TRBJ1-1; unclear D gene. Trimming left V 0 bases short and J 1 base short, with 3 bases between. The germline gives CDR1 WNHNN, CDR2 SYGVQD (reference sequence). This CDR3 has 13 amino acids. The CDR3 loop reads CASSESRNTEAFF. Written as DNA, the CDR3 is TGCGCCAGCAGTGAGTCACGGAACACTGAAGCTTTCTTT.

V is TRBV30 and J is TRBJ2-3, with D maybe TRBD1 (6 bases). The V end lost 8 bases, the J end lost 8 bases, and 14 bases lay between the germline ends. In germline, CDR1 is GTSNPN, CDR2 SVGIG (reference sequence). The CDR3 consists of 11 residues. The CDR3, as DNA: TGTGCCAGGGGGTTGGGCAGTACGCAGTATTTT. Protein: CARGLGSTQYF.

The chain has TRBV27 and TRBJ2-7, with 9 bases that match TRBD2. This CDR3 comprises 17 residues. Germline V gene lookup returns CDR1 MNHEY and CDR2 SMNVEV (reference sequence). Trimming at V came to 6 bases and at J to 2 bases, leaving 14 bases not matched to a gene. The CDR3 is CASSRTSAAGVTYEQYF. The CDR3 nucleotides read TGTGCCAGCAGCCGGACTAGCGCGGCGGGAGTCACCTACGAGCAGTACTTC.

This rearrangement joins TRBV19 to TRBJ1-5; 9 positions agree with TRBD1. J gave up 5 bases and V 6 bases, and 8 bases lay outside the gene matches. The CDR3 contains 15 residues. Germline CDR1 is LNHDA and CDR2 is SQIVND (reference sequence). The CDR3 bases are TGTGCCAGTAGGTATTTGACAGGGGGGGATCAGCCCCAGCATTTT. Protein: CASRYLTGGDQPQHF.

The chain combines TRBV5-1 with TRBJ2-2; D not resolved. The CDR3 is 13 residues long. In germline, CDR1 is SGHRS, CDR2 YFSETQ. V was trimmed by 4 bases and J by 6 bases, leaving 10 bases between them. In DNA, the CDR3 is TGCGCCAGCAGCATTAGGGTATCCGGGGAGCTGTTTTTT. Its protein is CASSIRVSGELFF.

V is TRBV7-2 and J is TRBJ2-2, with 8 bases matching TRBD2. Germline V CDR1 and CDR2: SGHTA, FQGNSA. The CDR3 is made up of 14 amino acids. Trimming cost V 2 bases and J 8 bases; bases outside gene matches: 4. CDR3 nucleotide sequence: TGTGCCAGCAGCTTACGGAGCGGGAGTGGGGAGCTGTTTTTT. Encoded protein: CASSLRSGSGELFF.

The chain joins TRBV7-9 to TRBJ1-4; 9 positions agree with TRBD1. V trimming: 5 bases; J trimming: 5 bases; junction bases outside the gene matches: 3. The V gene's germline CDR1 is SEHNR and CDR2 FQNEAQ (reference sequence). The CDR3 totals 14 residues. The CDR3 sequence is CASSEGQGNEKLFF. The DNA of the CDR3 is TGTGCCAGCAGCGAAGGACAGGGGAATGAAAAACTGTTTTTT.

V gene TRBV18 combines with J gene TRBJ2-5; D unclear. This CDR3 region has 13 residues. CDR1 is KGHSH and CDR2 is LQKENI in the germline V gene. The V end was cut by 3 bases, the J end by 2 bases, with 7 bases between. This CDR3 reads CASSPVAQETQYF. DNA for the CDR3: TGTGCCAGCTCACCGGTAGCACAAGAGACCCAGTACTTC.

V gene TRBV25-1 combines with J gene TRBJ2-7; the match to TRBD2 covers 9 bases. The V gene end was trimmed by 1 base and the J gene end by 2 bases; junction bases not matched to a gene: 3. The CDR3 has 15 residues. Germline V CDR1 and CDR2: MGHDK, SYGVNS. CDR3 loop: CASSEWRGGAYEQYF. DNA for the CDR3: TGTGCCAGCAGTGAATGGCGGGGGGGAGCCTACGAGCAGTACTTC.

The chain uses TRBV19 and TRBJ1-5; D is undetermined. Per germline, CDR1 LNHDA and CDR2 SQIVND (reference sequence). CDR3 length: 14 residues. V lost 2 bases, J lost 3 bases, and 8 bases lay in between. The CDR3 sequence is CASSISAFNQPQHF. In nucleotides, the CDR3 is TGTGCCAGTAGTATATCGGCATTCAATCAGCCCCAGCATTTT.